This T cell receptor (beta chain) was identified during a study of T cell responses to AZD1222 COVID-19 vaccine. Whole-study findings and limits: With dominance at 160-218 and 743-854, vaccine-associated CD4 TCRs spanned spike. Following two doses of AZD1222, Spike-specific TCR breadth and depth rose. Variant regions that are unmutated are reportedly the target of nearly half of spike-specific TCRs.

Whether given at about 4 or about 12 weeks, second doses were pooled. The germline V gene has CDR1 MNHEY and CDR2 SVGAGI. V was clipped by 6 bases and J by 0 bases, with 9 bases between them. CDR3 size: 14 residues. Worth noting for this clone: Its antigen is undetermined.

Produced via immunoSEQ multiplex PCR; TCRdb's table is partial and in-frame only. The table has over 100,000 clones, under 95% seen once. Sequencing used peripheral blood, obtained 28 days after the second AZD1222 dose. The gene calls are TRBV6-5 and TRBJ1-3, with D tentatively TRBD1 (6 bases). The receptor comes from an adult who received the AZD1222 COVID-19 vaccine. The CDR3 is CASSRRGSGNTIYF. In nucleotides, the CDR3 is TGTGCCAGCAGCCGCAGGGGCTCTGGAAACACCATATATTTT.